A selection of T cell receptor beta chains follows, all from one sample in a study of post-analysis software for immune sequencing data. TCRdb reprocessed the PCR reads via MiXCR and lists one record per CDR3 protein. The sample gives under 900,000 distinct CDR3 sequences, roughly half of which show up once; around 4.5% is in the top ten. The sequencing sample was made of blood. These receptors were collected from a girl aged 5 to 17 with multiple sclerosis. The CDR3 runs from the conserved cysteine through the conserved F or W. A D gene is named only where the DNA matches it firmly. Clone size appears in some rows only: once, few, many, or a class for an expanded clone.

TRBJ1-2,TRBV7-7,NA,NA,TGTGCCAGCAGCTTATCGCGGGTTGGCTACACCTTC,CASSLSRVGYTF
TRBJ2-6,TRBV29-1,NA,few,TGCAGCGTCGCGACAAGTGGGGCCAACGTCCTGACTTTC,CSVATSGANVLTF
TRBJ2-5,TRBV25-1,NA,NA,TGTGCCAGCAGTGCTAAAGCGAACCAAGAGACCCAGTACTTC,CASSAKANQETQYF
TRBJ2-7,TRBV29-1,NA,NA,TGCAGCGTGGGACACAGGGCCTCCCTGGAGGAGCAGTACTTC,CSVGHRASLEEQYF
TRBJ2-3,TRBV29-1,TRBD1,NA,TGCAGCTCCGACAGGGTGGCCCACACAGATACGCAGTATTTT,CSSDRVAHTDTQYF
TRBJ2-1,TRBV11-1,TRBD1,NA,TGTGCCAGCAGCTTAGCGGGGGGACAGGACCGGGACCCGGCCATCAATGAGCAGTTCTTC,CASSLAGGQDRDPAINEQFF
TRBJ2-6,TRBV29-1,NA,few,TGCAGCGCTGCAGCGGGGAGGGCAGGGGCGGCTGGGGCCAACGTCCTGACTTTC,CSAAAGRAGAAGANVLTF
TRBJ2-4,TRBV29-1,TRBD2,NA,TGCAGCGTTGGACCGCTAGCGGGGGGAAACATTCAGTACTTC,CSVGPLAGGNIQYF
TRBJ1-1,TRBV6-1,NA,NA,TGTGCCAGCAGTGTCGGGGGCTCCACTGAAGCTTTCTTT,CASSVGGSTEAFF
TRBJ2-5,TRBV3-1,NA,NA,TGTGCCAGCAGCCAAGAAACCAGTCCAGAGACCCAGTACTTC,CASSQETSPETQYF
TRBJ2-7,TRBV12-3/TRBV12-4,TRBD1,NA,TGTGCCAGCAGTTTTAGGGGGCCAGGGACCTACGAGCAGTACTTC,CASSFRGPGTYEQYF
TRBJ2-7,TRBV14,NA,NA,TGTGCCAGCAGCCGCGAAACAATGTACGAGCAGTACTTC,CASSRETMYEQYF
TRBJ1-2,TRBV5-1,NA,NA,TGCGCCAGCAGCTTGGACGGAGGGTTAGGAGTATATGGCTACACCTTC,CASSLDGGLGVYGYTF
TRBJ2-3,TRBV29-1,NA,few,TGCAGCGTCCCCGACGCAACTTATCAGTATTTT,CSVPDATYQYF
TRBJ2-5,TRBV12-3/TRBV12-4,NA,NA,TGTGCCAGCACAGGGTTTCTCGAAGAGACCCAGTACTTC,CASTGFLEETQYF
TRBJ2-7,TRBV12-3/TRBV12-4,NA,few,TGTGCCAGCAGTTTAGCCAGCGGTACCTACGAGCAGTACTTC,CASSLASGTYEQYF
TRBJ2-1,TRBV5-1,TRBD2,NA,TGCGCCAGCAGCTTACTAGCGGGAGGCCCGAGAAGGACGGCCAATGAGCAGTTCTTC,CASSLLAGGPRRTANEQFF
TRBJ2-7,TRBV2,TRBD2,NA,TGTGCCAGCAAACCCGGGACTAGCATCCACGAGCAGTACTTC,CASKPGTSIHEQYF
TRBJ2-1,TRBV29-1,NA,few,TGCAGCGTTACAGGGTACAATGAGCAGTTCTTC,CSVTGYNEQFF
TRBJ2-5,TRBV20-1,NA,few,TGCAGTACCAGGTCGGCGGGAAGAGAGACCCAGTACTTC,CSTRSAGRETQYF
TRBJ2-1,TRBV29-1,TRBD2,NA,TGCAGCGTTGTGGCTAGCGGGATGTTAGACAATGGGCAGTTCTTC,CSVVASGMLDNGQFF
TRBJ1-1,TRBV29-1,NA,NA,TGCAGCGTTGGTATTCAGGCCGGGGCTGAAGCTTTCTTT,CSVGIQAGAEAFF
TRBJ2-1,TRBV29-1,NA,few,TGCAGCGTTGTGAGGGTCGTCAATGAGCAGTTCTTC,CSVVRVVNEQFF
TRBJ2-1,TRBV20-1,NA,NA,TGCAGTGCTAGAGATGGGACGGGGGTAACCTACAATGAGCAGTTCTTC,CSARDGTGVTYNEQFF
TRBJ2-1,TRBV7-9,TRBD2,NA,TGTGCCAGCAGCCTACCGAAAACTAGCGGGAGCTACAATGAGCAGTTCTTC,CASSLPKTSGSYNEQFF
TRBJ2-7,TRBV3-1,NA,NA,TGTGCCAGCAGCCTAAACGCAGGTTACGAGCAGTACTTC,CASSLNAGYEQYF
TRBJ2-7,TRBV29-1,TRBD2,few,TGCAGCGTAGATGGACTAGCGGGGGGAGACTACGAGCAGTACTTC,CSVDGLAGGDYEQYF
TRBJ2-7,TRBV6-2/TRBV6-3,NA,once,TGTGCCAGCAGTCCTACTAGTCCCGCTTCCTACGAGCAGTACTTC,CASSPTSPASYEQYF
TRBJ2-5,TRBV5-1,TRBD2,NA,TGCGCCAGCAGCTTGGGAAGCCTAGCGGGAGTCGAGACCCAGTACTTC,CASSLGSLAGVETQYF
TRBJ2-1,TRBV5-5,TRBD1,NA,TGTGCCAGCAGCTCCTACAGGGGGAGCTCCTACAATGAGCAGTTCTTC,CASSSYRGSSYNEQFF
TRBJ1-2,TRBV5-5,TRBD1,few,TGTGCCAGCAGCCCTGCCGGGACAGAAAACTATGGCTACACCTTC,CASSPAGTENYGYTF
TRBJ1-4,TRBV6-5,NA,few,TGTGCCAGCAGAGACCCCGCAACCAATGAAAAACTGTTTTTT,CASRDPATNEKLFF
TRBJ1-2,TRBV14,NA,few,TGTGCCAGCAGCCTCACGCCTGGGAGTAGTGGCTACACCTTC,CASSLTPGSSGYTF
TRBJ2-1,TRBV20-1,NA,NA,TGCAGTGCTAGAGATAACGGCCGGCCAAATGAGCAGTTCTTC,CSARDNGRPNEQFF
TRBJ2-7,TRBV20-1,TRBD1,NA,TGCAGTGCAAACCCCCGGGACAGCTCCCTCTGGAACGAGCAGTACTTC,CSANPRDSSLWNEQYF
TRBJ2-3,TRBV5-6,NA,NA,TGTGCCAGCAGCCTGCCTAGAAGTAGCACAGATACGCAGTATTTT,CASSLPRSSTDTQYF
TRBJ2-7,TRBV20-1,TRBD2,NA,TGCAGTGCTAAAACCAGACTAGCGGACCGACGGTACGAGCAGTACTTC,CSAKTRLADRRYEQYF
TRBJ2-5,TRBV21-1,NA,few,TGTGCCAGCAGCAAAGTCCAAGCGGGAGGAGCAAAGACCCAGTACTTC,CASSKVQAGGAKTQYF
TRBJ2-1,TRBV29-1,TRBD2,few,TGCAGCGTTGAAGAGCGGGAGCCCCATGAGCAGTTCTTC,CSVEEREPHEQFF
TRBJ2-1,TRBV7-3,NA,NA,TGTGCCAGCAGCCCCCGGCACAGGGACAATGAGCAGTTCTTC,CASSPRHRDNEQFF
TRBJ2-7,TRBV15,NA,NA,TGTGCCACCAGCAGAGATCGGGGGTACTACGAGCAGTACTTC,CATSRDRGYYEQYF
TRBJ2-1,TRBV29-1,TRBD1,few,TGCAGCGTGACCGGGGACAGGGGGCACGGAGTCTCCTACAATGAGCAGTTCTTC,CSVTGDRGHGVSYNEQFF
TRBJ2-7,TRBV7-8,TRBD1,NA,TGTGCCAGCAGCTCTTTACCGGGACAGGGTACCTACGAGCAGTACTTC,CASSSLPGQGTYEQYF
TRBJ2-3,TRBV7-2,NA,NA,TGTGCCAGCAGCTTAGCGTGGGCAGATACGCAGTATTTT,CASSLAWADTQYF
TRBJ2-4,TRBV5-5,NA,NA,TGTGCCAGCAGCTTGGCCGACAGGTTACGGAGCATTCAGTACTTC,CASSLADRLRSIQYF